These T cell receptor beta chains were read from a single sample in a study of molecular identifiers for immune sequencing clone quantification. TCRdb reprocessed the PCR reads with MiXCR, giving one entry per CDR3 protein. The data contain some 94,000 distinct CDR3 sequences, more than 20% of them singletons. The sample taken for sequencing was naive CD8+ T cells from blood, with Jurkat cell RNA spiked in. Source of these receptors: a human donor in good health. Some libraries in this study had Jurkat cell RNA spiked in. Both conserved end residues are part of each CDR3. A D gene is named only where the DNA matches it firmly. Clone size, where shown, is once, few, many, or a class for clones that have expanded.

cdr3_aa	cdr3_nt	j_call	d_call	v_call	clone_size
CASSQGLASSTDTQYF	TGCGCCAGCAGCCAAGGGCTAGCGTCCAGCACAGATACGCAGTATTTT	TRBJ2-3	-	TRBV4-3	-
CASLADSLFTGELFF	TGTGCCAGCTTAGCCGACAGCCTGTTCACCGGGGAGCTGTTTTTT	TRBJ2-2	-	TRBV7-9	-
CSARTGTGIHYSNQPQHF	TGCAGTGCTAGAACCGGGACAGGGATCCATTATAGCAATCAGCCCCAGCATTTT	TRBJ1-5	TRBD1	TRBV20-1	many
CASNNGGRGYQPQHF	TGTGCCAGCAATAACGGCGGCAGGGGATATCAGCCCCAGCATTTT	TRBJ1-5	-	TRBV2	-
CSASGPWGETQYF	TGCAGTGCTAGCGGCCCTTGGGGAGAGACCCAGTACTTC	TRBJ2-5	-	TRBV20-1	few
CSVPGTAGEQYF	TGCAGCGTTCCGGGGACCGCCGGTGAGCAGTACTTC	TRBJ2-7	-	TRBV29-1	many
CASSLVTGGEQYF	TGTGCCAGCAGCTTGGTAACAGGCGGCGAGCAGTACTTC	TRBJ2-7	-	TRBV5-6	many
CASSLGTGAWDEQFF	TGTGCCAGCAGTTTGGGGACAGGGGCCTGGGATGAGCAGTTCTTC	TRBJ2-1	TRBD1	TRBV12-3/TRBV12-4	few
CASSQTVQGTRYGYTF	TGCGCCAGCAGCCAGACGGTACAGGGAACTCGCTATGGCTACACCTTC	TRBJ1-2	-	TRBV4-3	few
CASSSGQAHGYTF	TGTGCCAGCAGCTCCGGACAGGCTCATGGCTACACCTTC	TRBJ1-2	TRBD1	TRBV5-4	many
CASNSGHPYAQYF	TGTGCCAGCAACTCAGGGCACCCCTACGCGCAGTACTTC	TRBJ2-7	-	TRBV7-8	-
CASGFLGQGHQPQHF	TGTGCCAGCGGTTTCCTTGGACAGGGCCATCAGCCCCAGCATTTT	TRBJ1-5	TRBD1	TRBV12-3/TRBV12-4	-
CASSTREWGGNQPQHF	TGTGCCAGCAGCACAAGGGAATGGGGTGGCAATCAGCCCCAGCATTTT	TRBJ1-5	-	TRBV5-6	few
CASSPRRDRAYEQYF	TGTGCCAGCAGCCCTCGCCGAGACAGGGCCTACGAGCAGTACTTC	TRBJ2-7	TRBD1	TRBV7-2	many
CASSLTKWNTEAFF	TGTGCCAGCAGCTTGACTAAATGGAACACTGAAGCTTTCTTT	TRBJ1-1	-	TRBV7-2	many
CASSQGPSVLGQGNTQYF	TGCGCCAGCAGCCAAGGCCCTAGTGTCCTAGGCCAGGGGAATACGCAGTATTTT	TRBJ2-3	-	TRBV4-1	few
CASSLDEGRAYEQYF	TGTGCCAGCAGCTTAGATGAGGGCAGGGCCTACGAGCAGTACTTC	TRBJ2-7	-	TRBV7-6	many
CASGTGYTEAFF	TGTGCCAGCGGGACGGGGTACACTGAAGCTTTCTTT	TRBJ1-1	-	TRBV11-1	many
CASSQGPPGQGSEQYF	TGCGCCAGCAGCCAAGGACCCCCGGGACAGGGCTCGGAGCAGTACTTC	TRBJ2-7	TRBD1	TRBV4-3	many
CASSVEEGTGWVETQYF	TGTGCCAGCAGCGTAGAGGAAGGGACAGGGTGGGTCGAGACCCAGTACTTC	TRBJ2-5	TRBD1	TRBV9	many
CASSLYGTSGYTF	TGTGCCAGCAGTTTATATGGAACGAGTGGCTACACCTTC	TRBJ1-2	-	TRBV28	many
CVSSQGRVKRPYNSPLHF	TGCGTCAGCAGCCAAGGCCGGGTGAAAAGACCCTATAATTCACCCCTCCACTTT	TRBJ1-6	-	TRBV4-3	few
CASRSWTGTNTGELFF	TGTGCCAGCAGATCCTGGACAGGGACGAACACCGGGGAGCTGTTTTTT	TRBJ2-2	TRBD1	TRBV12-3/TRBV12-4	many
CASSLDVSYNEQFF	TGTGCCAGCAGCTTAGACGTATCCTACAATGAGCAGTTCTTC	TRBJ2-1	-	TRBV7-2	many
CASSTIPGTVLYEQYF	TGTGCCAGCAGCACCATACCCGGGACAGTCCTCTACGAGCAGTACTTC	TRBJ2-7	TRBD1	TRBV7-9	many
CASGTATDTQYF	TGCGCCAGCGGGACAGCAACAGATACGCAGTATTTT	TRBJ2-3	TRBD1	TRBV4-1	-
CASSYSYTANQPQHF	TGTGCCAGCAGTTACTCGTATACTGCGAATCAGCCCCAGCATTTT	TRBJ1-5	-	TRBV6-2/TRBV6-3	-
CASSLAGDLAEQYF	TGTGCCAGCAGCCTAGCTGGGGACCTGGCGGAGCAGTACTTC	TRBJ2-7	-	TRBV16	few
CASSTITGANTNQPQHF	TGTGCCAGTAGTACCATCACTGGGGCTAATACCAATCAGCCCCAGCATTTT	TRBJ1-5	-	TRBV19	-